The sequence of this TCR beta chain was determined in a study of T cell responses to AZD1222 COVID-19 vaccine. CDR1 and CDR2 (germline): SNHLY, FYNNEI. The length of the CDR3 is 14 residues. V gave up 4 bases and J gave up 4 bases; unmatched junction bases: 2. The assay was immunoSEQ multiplex PCR, and TCRdb's table has in-frame clones only and misses some. This table has about 120,000 clones, roughly 90% appearing once. The specimen was peripheral blood, collected on day 0 of AZD1222 vaccination. V gene TRBV2 combines with J gene TRBJ1-1; 11 nucleotides line up with TRBD1. This clonotype originated in an adult in good health. This CDR3 reads CASSVGQGVTEAFF. DNA of the CDR3: TGTGCCAGCAGTGTGGGACAGGGGGTCACTGAAGCTTTCTTT.